A selection of T cell receptor beta chains follows, all from one sample in a study of blood T cell repertoires in COVID-19. Produced via immunoSEQ multiplex PCR; TCRdb's table is partial and in-frame only. The sample gives roughly 250,000 clones, 75% to 85% of which show up once; roughly 5.5% is in the top ten. The sample consisted of peripheral blood. The receptors were gathered from a human donor in a cohort sampled during active COVID-19. The CDR3 runs from the conserved cysteine through the conserved F or W. The D gene is left open where the match is weak. The size entry is marked missing in some rows and otherwise reads once, few, many or a size class.

clone size	V gene	D gene	J gene	CDR3 DNA	CDR3 protein
NA	TRBV6-1	TRBD1	TRBJ2-4	TGTGCCAGCAGTGAGGGGACAGGGAGGGACATTCAGTACTTC	CASSEGTGRDIQYF
NA	TRBV5-1	NA	TRBJ2-7	TGCGCCAGCAGCTTATGGGGGGGCCCCTCCTACGAGCAGTACTTC	CASSLWGGPSYEQYF
NA	TRBV5-4	NA	TRBJ2-7	TGTGCCAGCAGCCCCAGTATGTCCGGGCGGGGTAACTCCTACGAGCAGTACTTC	CASSPSMSGRGNSYEQYF
NA	TRBV30	NA	TRBJ1-1	TGTGCCTGGTCCTCAGGACACCCAACCAAAGCTTTCTTT	CAWSSGHPTKAFF
NA	TRBV19	TRBD2	TRBJ2-1	TGTGCCAGTAGAGATAGCGGGGTGAGCTCCTACAATGAGCAGTTCTTC	CASRDSGVSSYNEQFF
NA	TRBV5-4	TRBD1	TRBJ1-4	TGTGCCAGCAGCTTGGAGGCGGGACAGGGCGGTGAAAAACTGTTTTTT	CASSLEAGQGGEKLFF
NA	TRBV6-5	NA	TRBJ1-4	TGTGCCAGCACAGGGTTCGCAACTAATGAAAAACTGTTTTTT	CASTGFATNEKLFF
few	TRBV5-4	TRBD1	TRBJ1-1	TGTGCCAGCAGCCCTATCCAGGGGGCCGGGAACACTGAAGCTTTCTTT	CASSPIQGAGNTEAFF
NA	TRBV19	NA	TRBJ2-5	TGTGCCAGTAGTGTCAGGGTCGGGGAGACCCAGTACTTC	CASSVRVGETQYF
NA	TRBV6-4	NA	TRBJ1-4	TGTGCCTTCATTGGGAGTGAAAAACTGTTTTTT	CAFIGSEKLFF
NA	TRBV7-6	NA	TRBJ2-2	TGTGCCAGCAGCTTAACAGGCACCCCGAACACCGGGGAGCTGTTTTTT	CASSLTGTPNTGELFF
few	TRBV28	NA	TRBJ2-7	TGTGCCAGCGGAAGTCCGGGACTCCTCTCCTACGAGCAGTACTTC	CASGSPGLLSYEQYF
NA	TRBV4-1	NA	TRBJ1-4	TGCGCCAGCAGCCAAGTCCCGGGTGGGAATGAAAAACTGTTTTTT	CASSQVPGGNEKLFF
once	TRBV20-1	NA	TRBJ2-7	TGCAGTGCTAGAGTTGTGAGTGAGCAGTACTTC	CSARVVSEQYF
NA	TRBV19	NA	TRBJ2-5	TGCGCCAGTAGTTCCGAGACAGGAGCCCAAGAGACCCAGTACTTC	CASSSETGAQETQYF